Following are 22 T cell receptor beta chains from one sample sequenced in a study of read filtering for tumor transcriptome and immune sequencing. This library used roughly 370 ng RNA and molecular barcoded adaptors spanning alpha/delta and beta/gamma chains. TCRdb used MiXCR to reprocess the reads, holding one entry per CDR3 protein. This sample has 30,000 to 35,000 distinct CDR3 sequences, with approximately 18% found just once. Sequencing was done on a sample of a population of CD138-negative cells sorted from bone marrow. These receptors originate from a donor aged 40 or over with multiple myeloma.

This clonotype has at least ten counts. V and J are TRBV9 and TRBJ1-6; no definite D call. The CDR3 runs 14 residues. V was trimmed by 0 bases and J by 7 bases, leaving 8 bases between them. Germline CDR1 reads SGDLS; CDR2 reads YYNGEE. Here the CDR3 reads CASSVDGRNSPLHF. For the CDR3, the DNA is TGTGCCAGCAGCGTAGACGGGCGGAATTCACCCCTCCACTTT.

This clonotype has a count of ten or more. The CDR3 sequence is CASSSTGGRLDEQYF. The CDR3 DNA sequence: TGTGCCAGCAGCTCCACGGGCGGGAGGTTAGACGAGCAGTACTTC. V gene TRBV7-2 combines with J gene TRBJ2-7, with TRBD2 matching 8 bases. Germline V lookup: CDR1 SGHTA, CDR2 FQGNSA. The CDR3 totals 15 residues. The V gene end was trimmed by 4 bases and the J gene end by 5 bases; junction bases not matched to a gene: 10.

Many counts were recorded for this clonotype. The chain uses TRBV19 and TRBJ1-2, with D possibly being TRBD1 (5 bases). Germline-derived CDR1 and CDR2 are LNHDA and SQIVND (reference sequence). The CDR3 has 12 amino acids. The V end lost 6 bases, the J end lost 4 bases, and 9 bases lay between the germline ends. The CDR3 loop reads CASSRGSYGYTF. Here the CDR3 DNA reads TGTGCCAGTAGCCGGGGGAGCTATGGCTACACCTTC.

Details on this clonotype: Being one base from a much bigger clone, this may be a read error. Given the absence of the conserved phenylalanine or tryptophan at the CDR3 end, a read error is likely. The rearrangement joins TRBV28 to TRBJ2-3; maybe TRBD2 (5 bases). CDR1 is MDHEN and CDR2 is SYDVKM in the germline V gene. Trimming took 8 bases from V and 2 from J, leaving 20 bases between them. The CDR3 length is 16 residues. Here the CDR3 reads CASAQPSAAFTDTQYI. The CDR3 nucleotides are TGTGCCAGCGCCCAACCCTCAGCGGCCTTCACAGATACGCAGTATATT.

There are many counts of this clonotype. The chain couples TRBV6-1 to TRBJ1-1, with 8 nucleotides matching TRBD1. The CDR3 length is 13 residues. The ends lost 6 bases at V and 7 bases at J; junction bases unmatched: 7. Germline V gene sequence: CDR1 MNHNS, CDR2 SASEGT. CDR3 sequence: CASRVDRVGEAFF. The CDR3 DNA reads as TGTGCCAGCAGGGTGGACAGGGTCGGTGAAGCTTTCTTT.

The rearrangement links TRBV5-4 to TRBJ2-2; D assignment may be TRBD1 or TRBD2 (5 bases each). CDR1 is SGHNT, CDR2 YYREEE, per germline (reference sequence). There are 16 residues in the CDR3. The V end lost 5 bases, the J end lost 0 bases, and 14 bases lay between the germline ends. The CDR3 reads CASRRLKGPNTGELFF. CDR3 DNA: TGTGCCAGCAGGAGGCTAAAGGGACCGAACACCGGGGAGCTGTTTTTT.

This clonotype was seen repeatedly, ten times or more. The V and J genes are TRBV28 and TRBJ2-4, with 9 bases matching TRBD2. This CDR3 is 14 amino acids long. Germline V lookup: CDR1 MDHEN, CDR2 SYDVKM. V lost 5 bases to trimming and J lost 10 bases; unmatched junction nucleotides: 9. CDR3 coding DNA: TGTGCCAGCAGTCACCTATTTAGCGGGGGAATTCAGTACTTC. Its protein is CASSHLFSGGIQYF.

By sample share, this clonotype is medium-sized. This chain connects TRBV7-6 to TRBJ2-3; D unresolved. Germline V gives CDR1 SGHVS, CDR2 FNYEAQ. V gave up 6 bases and J gave up 4 bases, with 29 bases separating them. This CDR3 region has 19 residues. CDR3 protein: CASSPTYRGEQGFADTQYF. CDR3 DNA: TGTGCCAGCAGTCCTACCTACCGTGGGGAACAAGGATTCGCAGATACGCAGTATTTT.

With regard to this clonotype: A read error may be the cause here, since a much bigger clone is one base away. V usage is TRBV20-1 and J usage is TRBJ1-1; weak D call: TRBD1 (5 bases). Germline V lookup: CDR1 DFQATT, CDR2 SNEGSKA (reference sequence). The CDR3 spans 12 residues. This chain's CDR3 is CSAFAGNTEASF. Written as DNA, the CDR3 is TGCAGTGCCTTCGCAGGGAACACTGAAGCTTCCTTT.

At least ten counts were recorded for this clonotype. The junction departs from the called germline gene at one end, perhaps through a read error. J is TRBJ2-3 and V is TRBV7-7; TRBD2 matches 8 bases. CDR3 length equals 14 residues. Looked up from germline, CDR1 is SSHAT and CDR2 is FNYEAQ (reference sequence). The CDR3 is CASSLAGGGDTQYF. CDR3 nucleotide sequence: TGTGCTAGCAGCCTCGCCGGGGGGGGAGATACGCAGTATTTT.

This clonotype was found many times. This chain connects TRBV28 to TRBJ2-7; 9 bases fit TRBD1. This CDR3 spans 14 amino acids. Trimming at V came to 8 bases and at J to 5 bases, leaving 10 bases not matched to a gene. Germline assignment: CDR1 MDHEN and CDR2 SYDVKM. CDR3: CASGSGQGSHEQYF. Written as DNA, the CDR3 is TGTGCCAGCGGCTCGGGACAGGGAAGCCACGAGCAGTACTTC. The full variable domain, in which reference TRBV28 and TRBJ2-7 provide the parts outside the CDR3, is DVKVTQSSRYLVKRTGEKVFLECVQDMDHENMFWYRQDPGLGLRLIYFSYDVKMKEKGDIPEGYSVSREKKERFSLILESASTNQTSMYLCASGSGQGSHEQYFGPGTRLTVT.

Remarks on this clonotype: Its ends do not fully match the called genes, so a read error is possible. V usage is TRBV7-2 and J usage is TRBJ2-1, with no clear D. Germline CDR1 SGHTA, CDR2 FQGNSA. This CDR3 contains 14 residues. DNA for the CDR3: TGTGCCGGCAGTCTTCACAGCCCCTACAATGAGCAGTTCTTC. This codes for CAGSLHSPYNEQFF.

In its sample, this clonotype was seen many times. This CDR3 is CSAEVATQYF. CDR3 nucleotides: TGCAGTGCGGAAGTAGCGACCCAGTACTTC. The chain has TRBV20-1 and TRBJ2-5; D not resolved. This CDR3 region has 10 residues. From germline, CDR1 is DFQATT and CDR2 SNEGSKA (reference sequence). The V and J ends lost 6 bases and 7 bases respectively, with 9 bases between them.

As to this clonotype: This clone may be a read error of a much larger clone one base away. The V call is TRBV18, the J call TRBJ1-2; D unclear. CDR3 size: 12 residues. Germline V gives CDR1 KGHSH, CDR2 LQKENI. The V end was cut by 5 bases, the J end by 6 bases, with 10 bases between. The CDR3 protein is CASSEFRDGYTF. The CDR3 coding sequence is TGTGCCAGCTCAGAGTTCCGAGATGGCTACACCTTC.

V usage is TRBV7-2 and J usage is TRBJ1-1; the D is unclear. Trimming stripped 1 base from V and 3 bases from J, with 9 bases between. CDR1 and CDR2 from the germline V gene are SGHTA and FQGNSA. There are 14 residues in the CDR3. CDR3 sequence: CASSLVGGDTEAFF. For the CDR3, the DNA is TGTGCCAGCAGCTTAGTGGGTGGGGACACTGAAGCTTTCTTT.

This clonotype was seen many times. The chain couples TRBV5-5 to TRBJ2-7, with D possibly matching TRBD2 (5 bases). The ends were cut back, 0 bases at V and 0 bases at J, with 10 bases in the middle. Germline V CDR1 and CDR2: SGHKS, YYEKEE (reference sequence). The CDR3 loop spans 15 amino acids. CDR3 protein: CASSLDARASYEQYF. The CDR3, as DNA: TGTGCCAGCAGCTTGGATGCGAGGGCCTCCTACGAGCAGTACTTC.

The chain joins TRBV13 to TRBJ2-1, with TRBD2 identical over 8 bases. Germline CDR1 is PRHDT and CDR2 is FYEKMQ (reference sequence). V was pared by 2 bases and J by 7 bases, with 10 bases of the junction left unmatched. This CDR3 has 16 amino acids. The CDR3 bases are TGTGCCAGCAGCTTAACCGGGGGGGCCCTTCTTAATGAGCAGTTCTTC. It is translated as CASSLTGGALLNEQFF.

In its sample, this clonotype was seen once. One junction end does not reproduce the germline sequence, and a read error may be involved. The CDR3: CTSSSGGGYGYTF. The CDR3 DNA follows: TGCACCAGCTCTTCAGGGGGCGGCTATGGCTACACCTTC. J is TRBJ1-2 and V is TRBV18; 8 bases fit TRBD1. The V gene's germline CDR1 is KGHSH and CDR2 LQKENI. The CDR3 consists of 13 residues.

The V and J genes are TRBV11-2 and TRBJ2-5, with D tentatively TRBD1 (6 bases). The length of the CDR3 is 16 residues. The germline V and J ends were trimmed by 5 bases and 5 bases, with 21 bases remaining between them. Germline loops: CDR1 SGHAT, CDR2 FQNNGV. CDR3 DNA sequence: TGTGCCAGCAGCACCAGACAGGCCGGGAAAGTGGAGACCCAGTACTTC. Translated: CASSTRQAGKVETQYF.

This clonotype was counted many times. In DNA, the CDR3 is TGCAGCGTTGGGGGACTAGCGACCTACGAGCAGTACTTC. Translated, it gives CSVGGLATYEQYF. The rearrangement links TRBV29-1 to TRBJ2-7, with 10 nucleotides matching TRBD2. Germline CDR1 and CDR2: SQVTM and ANQGSEA. The CDR3 loop spans 13 amino acids. J gave up 2 bases and V 4 bases, and 2 bases lay outside the gene matches.

This clonotype was recorded at least ten times. The genes are TRBV7-2 and TRBJ1-5; D remains ambiguous. V lost 3 bases to trimming and J lost 4 bases, with 16 bases between them. Germline CDR1 and CDR2: SGHTA and FQGNSA. The CDR3 extends over 16 amino acids. The CDR3, as DNA: TGTGCCAGCAGCTTTCGCCAGGTATTTGGTAATCAGCCCCAGCATTTT. Translation: CASSFRQVFGNQPQHF.

At least ten counts were recorded for this clonotype. The rearrangement uses TRBV5-4 and TRBJ2-7, with 9 bases fitting TRBD1. The CDR3 consists of 15 residues. V lost 3 bases and J lost 9; bases outside the gene matches: 13. From germline, CDR1 is SGHNT and CDR2 YYREEE (reference sequence). The CDR3 here is CASSYGQGFNEGQYF. CDR3 nucleotides: TGTGCCAGCAGCTATGGACAGGGGTTCAATGAGGGGCAGTACTTC.